This TCR beta chain was observed in a study of regulatory dendritic cells for organ transplantation. This table comes from immunoSEQ multiplex PCR, and its TCRdb copy is limited to in-frame clones, with some not included. Seen here are roughly 27,000 clones, about four fifths observed once, and the top ten hold roughly 0.4%. Trimming cost V 0 bases and J 7 bases, with 13 bases left between them. This CDR3 is 15 amino acids long. CDR1 is LNHDA and CDR2 is SQIVND in the germline V gene (reference sequence). Broader study findings: Between individuals, the alloreactive memory CD8+ T cell pool differed considerably. Memory CD8+ T cells were the most oligoclonal; naive cells were highly diverse. Among resting subsets, memory CD8+ cells contained the most alloreactive clonotypes.

FACS sorted CD4+ or CD8+ T cells into CD45RA+ naive and CD45RO+ memory. As for this clone: Antigen: not known.

The chain recombines TRBV19 with TRBJ2-1, with D perhaps TRBD1 (5 bases). The sequence derives from a human donor in good health. The specimen sequenced was naive CD8+ T cells from blood. Subset reported: CD45RA+ naive T cells. CDR3 DNA: TGTGCCAGTAGTATAGACAGGGTCATTAAGAATGAGCAGTTCTTC. Its protein is CASSIDRVIKNEQFF. Full variable domain (rest looked up from reference TRBV19 and TRBJ2-1): DGGITQSPKYLFRKEGQNVTLSCEQNLNHDAMYWYRQDPGQGLRLIYYSQIVNDFQKGDIAEGYSVSREKKESFPLTVTSAQKNPTAFYLCASSIDRVIKNEQFFGPGTRLTVL.